This TCR beta chain was sequenced in a study of cytomegalovirus exposure and HLA in healthy donors. The CDR3 loop spans 14 amino acids. V lost 5 bases to trimming and J lost 0 bases, with 10 bases between them. CDR1 and CDR2 (germline): MGHDK, SYGVNS. A multiplex PCR was run with 60 Vbeta primers and 13 Jbeta primers. Only in-frame clones appear in the TCRdb table, and some are missing; sequencing was by immunoSEQ multiplex PCR. In the table there are roughly 140,000 clones, roughly four fifths of which are singletons. Sample: PBMCs. The clonotype comes from a woman in her forties or fifties in good health and CMV-seronegative. V and J are TRBV25-1 and TRBJ1-1; no reliable D call. CDR3 loop: CASSRSGLNTEAFF. CDR3 sequence (DNA): TGTGCCAGCAGTCGGTCCGGTTTGAACACTGAAGCTTTCTTT.